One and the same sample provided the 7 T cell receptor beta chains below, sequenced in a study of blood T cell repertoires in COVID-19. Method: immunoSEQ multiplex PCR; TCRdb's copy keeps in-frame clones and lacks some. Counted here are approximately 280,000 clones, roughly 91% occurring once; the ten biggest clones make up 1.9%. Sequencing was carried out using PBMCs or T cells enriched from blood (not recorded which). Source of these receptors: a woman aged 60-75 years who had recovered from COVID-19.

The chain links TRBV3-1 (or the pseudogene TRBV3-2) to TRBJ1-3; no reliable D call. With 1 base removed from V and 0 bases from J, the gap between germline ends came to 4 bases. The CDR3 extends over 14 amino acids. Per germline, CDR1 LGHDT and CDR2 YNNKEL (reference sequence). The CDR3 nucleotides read TGTGCCAGCAGCCAAGCCTACTCTGGAAACACCATATATTTT. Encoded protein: CASSQAYSGNTIYF.

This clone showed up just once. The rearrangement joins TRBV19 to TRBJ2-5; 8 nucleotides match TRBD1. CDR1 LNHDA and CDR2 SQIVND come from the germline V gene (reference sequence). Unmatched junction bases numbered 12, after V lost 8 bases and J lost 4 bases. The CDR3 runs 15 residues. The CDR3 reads CASSPDRGFLETQYF. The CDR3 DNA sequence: TGTGCCAGTTCCCCAGACAGGGGTTTTTTAGAGACCCAGTACTTC.

The CDR3 protein is CASSPPDRGSSYEQYF. The CDR3 nucleotides read TGTGCCAGCAGTCCCCCGGACAGGGGAAGCTCCTACGAGCAGTACTTC. The V and J genes are TRBV28 and TRBJ2-7; 9 nucleotides match TRBD1. Germline CDR1 MDHEN, CDR2 SYDVKM. There are 16 residues in the CDR3. V lost 5 bases to trimming and J lost 0 bases; unmatched junction nucleotides: 8.

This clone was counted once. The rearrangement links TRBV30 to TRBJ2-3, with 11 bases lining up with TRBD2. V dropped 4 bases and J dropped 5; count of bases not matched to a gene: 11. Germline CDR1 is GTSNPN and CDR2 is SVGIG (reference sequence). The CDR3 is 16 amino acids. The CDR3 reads CAWTGPSGGPGDTQYF. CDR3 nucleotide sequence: TGTGCCTGGACGGGCCCTAGCGGGGGGCCAGGAGATACGCAGTATTTT.

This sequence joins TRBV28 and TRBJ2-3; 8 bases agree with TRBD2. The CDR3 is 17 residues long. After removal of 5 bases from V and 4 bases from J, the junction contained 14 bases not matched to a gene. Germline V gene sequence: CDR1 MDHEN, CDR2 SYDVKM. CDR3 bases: TGTGCCAGCAGTGTTAGCGGGACGGGGTGGCAGGCAGATACGCAGTATTTT. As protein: CASSVSGTGWQADTQYF.

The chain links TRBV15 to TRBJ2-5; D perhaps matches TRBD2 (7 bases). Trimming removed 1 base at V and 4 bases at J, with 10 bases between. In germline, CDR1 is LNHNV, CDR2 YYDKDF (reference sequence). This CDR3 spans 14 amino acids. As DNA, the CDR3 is TGTGCCACCAGCAGAGTTGGGGGGGCAGAGACCCAGTACTTC. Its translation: CATSRVGGAETQYF.

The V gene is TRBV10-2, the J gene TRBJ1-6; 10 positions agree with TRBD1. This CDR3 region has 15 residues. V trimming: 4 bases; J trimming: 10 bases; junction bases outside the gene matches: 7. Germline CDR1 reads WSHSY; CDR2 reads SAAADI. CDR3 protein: CASSGTGGLWSPLHF. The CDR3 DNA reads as TGCGCCAGCAGTGGGACAGGGGGACTATGGTCACCCCTCCACTTT.